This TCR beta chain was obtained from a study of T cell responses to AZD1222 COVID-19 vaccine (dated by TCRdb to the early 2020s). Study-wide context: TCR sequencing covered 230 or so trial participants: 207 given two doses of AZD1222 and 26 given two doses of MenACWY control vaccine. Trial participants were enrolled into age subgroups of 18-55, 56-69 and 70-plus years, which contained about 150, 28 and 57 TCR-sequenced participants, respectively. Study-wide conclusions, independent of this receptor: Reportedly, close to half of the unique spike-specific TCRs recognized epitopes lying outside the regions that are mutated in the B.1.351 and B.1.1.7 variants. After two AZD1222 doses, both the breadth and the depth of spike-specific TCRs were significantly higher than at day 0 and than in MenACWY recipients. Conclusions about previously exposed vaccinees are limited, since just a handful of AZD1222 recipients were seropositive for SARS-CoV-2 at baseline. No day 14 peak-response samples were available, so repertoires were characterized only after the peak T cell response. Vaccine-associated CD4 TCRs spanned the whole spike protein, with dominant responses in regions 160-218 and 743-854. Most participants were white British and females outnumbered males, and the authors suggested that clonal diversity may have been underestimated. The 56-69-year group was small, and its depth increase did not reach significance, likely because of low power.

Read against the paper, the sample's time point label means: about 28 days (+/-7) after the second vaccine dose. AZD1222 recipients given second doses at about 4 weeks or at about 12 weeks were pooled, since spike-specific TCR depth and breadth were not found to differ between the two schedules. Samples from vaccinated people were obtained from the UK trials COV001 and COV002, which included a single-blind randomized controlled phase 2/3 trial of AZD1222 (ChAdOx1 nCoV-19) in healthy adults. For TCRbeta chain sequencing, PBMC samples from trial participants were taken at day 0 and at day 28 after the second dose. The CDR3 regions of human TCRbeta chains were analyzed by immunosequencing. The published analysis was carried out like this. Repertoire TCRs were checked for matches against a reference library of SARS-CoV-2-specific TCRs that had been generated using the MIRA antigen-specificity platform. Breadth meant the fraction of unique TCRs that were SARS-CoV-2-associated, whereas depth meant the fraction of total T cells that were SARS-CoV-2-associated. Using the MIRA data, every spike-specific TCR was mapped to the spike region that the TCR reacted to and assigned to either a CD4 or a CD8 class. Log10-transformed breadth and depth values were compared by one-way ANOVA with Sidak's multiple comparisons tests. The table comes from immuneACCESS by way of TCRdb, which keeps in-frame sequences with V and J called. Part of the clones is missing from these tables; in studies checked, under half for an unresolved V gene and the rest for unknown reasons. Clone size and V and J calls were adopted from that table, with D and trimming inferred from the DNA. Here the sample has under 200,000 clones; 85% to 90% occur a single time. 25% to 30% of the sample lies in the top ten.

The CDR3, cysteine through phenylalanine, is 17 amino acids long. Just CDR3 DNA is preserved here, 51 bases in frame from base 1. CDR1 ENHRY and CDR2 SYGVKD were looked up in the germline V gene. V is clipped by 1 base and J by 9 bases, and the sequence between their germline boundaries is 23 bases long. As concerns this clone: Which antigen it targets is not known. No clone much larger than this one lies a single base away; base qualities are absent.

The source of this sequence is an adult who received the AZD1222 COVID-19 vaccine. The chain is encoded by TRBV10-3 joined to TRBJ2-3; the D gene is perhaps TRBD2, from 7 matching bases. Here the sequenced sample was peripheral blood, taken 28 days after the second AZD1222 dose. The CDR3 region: CAISEYAAGENSGTQYF. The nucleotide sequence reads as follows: TGTGCCATCAGTGAGTATGCGGCAGGGGAAAATAGCGGGACGCAGTATTTT.